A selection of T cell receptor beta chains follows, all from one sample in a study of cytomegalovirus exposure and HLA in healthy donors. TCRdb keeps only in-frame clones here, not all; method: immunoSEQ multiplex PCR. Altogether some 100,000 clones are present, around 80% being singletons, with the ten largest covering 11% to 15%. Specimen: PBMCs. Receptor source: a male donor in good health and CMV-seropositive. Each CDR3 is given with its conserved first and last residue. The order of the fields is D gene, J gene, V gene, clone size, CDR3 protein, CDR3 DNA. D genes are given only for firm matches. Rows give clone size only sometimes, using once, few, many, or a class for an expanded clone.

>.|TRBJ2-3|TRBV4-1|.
CASTGTGSSGGFTDTQYF
TGCGCCAGCACAGGGACAGGGTCTAGCGGGGGTTTCACAGATACGCAGTATTTT
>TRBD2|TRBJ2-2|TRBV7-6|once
CASSLGIWLAAMNTGELFF
TGTGCCAGCAGCTTAGGTATTTGGCTAGCGGCTATGAACACCGGGGAGCTGTTTTTT
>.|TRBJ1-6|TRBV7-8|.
CASSPPPRRDSPLHF
TGTGCCAGCAGCCCCCCTCCTCGGAGGGATTCACCCCTCCACTTT
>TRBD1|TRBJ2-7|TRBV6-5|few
CASRYGQGYEQYF
TGTGCCAGCAGATATGGACAGGGCTACGAGCAGTACTTC
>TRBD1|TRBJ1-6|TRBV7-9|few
CASSPQGALSPLHF
TGTGCCAGCAGCCCTCAGGGGGCTCTTTCACCCCTCCACTTT
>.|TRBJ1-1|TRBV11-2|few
CASSLRHQNTEAFF
TGTGCCAGCAGCCTTCGACACCAGAACACTGAAGCTTTCTTT
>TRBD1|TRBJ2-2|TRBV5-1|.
CASSPTGLGTGELFF
TGCGCCAGCAGCCCGACAGGGTTAGGCACCGGGGAGCTGTTTTTT
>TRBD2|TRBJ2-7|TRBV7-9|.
CASSPGERGISYEQYF
TGTGCCAGCAGCCCCGGGGAGCGGGGGATCTCCTACGAGCAGTACTTC
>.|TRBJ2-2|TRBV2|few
CASSTGEAGELFF
TGTGCCAGCAGTACTGGGGAGGCCGGGGAGCTGTTTTTT
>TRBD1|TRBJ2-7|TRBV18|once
CASSPSGTGPLEQYF
TGTGCCAGCTCACCCTCCGGGACAGGCCCCCTCGAGCAGTACTTC
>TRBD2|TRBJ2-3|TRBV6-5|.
CASSTSGGAGDTQYF
TGTGCCAGCAGCACTAGCGGGGGGGCGGGAGATACGCAGTATTTT
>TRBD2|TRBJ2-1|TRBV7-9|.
CASSPALPGGGEQFF
TGTGCCAGCAGCCCGGCCCTGCCGGGGGGGGGTGAGCAGTTCTTC
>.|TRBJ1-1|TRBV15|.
CATSPRVGSTEAFF
TGTGCCACCAGCCCACGTGTGGGGAGTACTGAAGCTTTCTTT
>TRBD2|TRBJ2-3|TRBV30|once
CAFWPRGRADTQYF
TGTGCCTTTTGGCCGCGGGGGAGGGCAGATACGCAGTATTTT
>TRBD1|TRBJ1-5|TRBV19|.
CASSMTGGERQPQHF
TGTGCCAGTAGTATGACAGGGGGCGAGCGGCAGCCCCAGCATTTT
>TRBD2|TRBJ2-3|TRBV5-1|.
CASSPAGGNTDTQYF
TGCGCCAGCAGCCCGGCGGGGGGAAACACAGATACGCAGTATTTT
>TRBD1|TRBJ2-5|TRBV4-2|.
CASSQEQGFKETQYF
TGTGCCAGCAGCCAAGAACAGGGGTTCAAAGAGACCCAGTACTTC
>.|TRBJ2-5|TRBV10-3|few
CAISVGGEQETQYF
TGTGCCATCAGTGTAGGCGGGGAACAAGAGACCCAGTACTTC
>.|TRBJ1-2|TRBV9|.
CASSVGTTYGYTF
TGTGCCAGCAGCGTAGGGACAACCTATGGCTACACCTTC
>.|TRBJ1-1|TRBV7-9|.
CASSLDSANEAFF
TGTGCCAGCAGCTTAGACAGTGCTAATGAAGCTTTCTTT
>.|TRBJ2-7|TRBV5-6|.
CASQGSAYEQYF
TGTGCCAGCCAGGGTTCAGCCTACGAGCAGTACTTC
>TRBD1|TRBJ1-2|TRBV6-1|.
CASSEGGGGTLYGYTF
TGTGCCAGCAGTGAAGGAGGGGGCGGCACCCTCTATGGCTACACCTTC
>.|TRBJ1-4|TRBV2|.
CASSVQGSNEKLFF
TGTGCCAGCAGTGTCCAGGGGTCTAATGAAAAACTGTTTTTT
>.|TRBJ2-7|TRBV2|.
CAGSTVPYEQYF
TGTGCCGGATCGACAGTACCGTACGAGCAGTACTTC
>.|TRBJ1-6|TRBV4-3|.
CASSPNRQSSYNSPLHF
TGCGCCAGCAGCCCCAACAGGCAGAGCTCCTATAATTCACCCCTCCACTTT
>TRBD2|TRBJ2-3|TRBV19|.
CATSSGGSTDTQYF
TGTGCCACTTCTAGCGGGGGTAGCACAGATACGCAGTATTTT
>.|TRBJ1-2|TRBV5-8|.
CASGHGNYGYTF
TGTGCCAGCGGCCACGGGAACTATGGCTACACCTTC
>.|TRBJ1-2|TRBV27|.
CASSLFRGGGYTF
TGTGCCAGCAGTTTATTCAGGGGTGGAGGCTACACCTTC
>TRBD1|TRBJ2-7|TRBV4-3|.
CASSPSPGQGIGEQYF
TGCGCCAGCAGCCCATCCCCGGGACAGGGAATTGGCGAGCAGTACTTC
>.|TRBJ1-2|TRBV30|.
CACGVSHYGCTF
.
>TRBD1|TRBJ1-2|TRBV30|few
CAWSVFKPRDRNNYGYTF
TGTGCCTGGAGTGTCTTCAAACCCCGGGACAGAAATAACTATGGCTACACCTTC
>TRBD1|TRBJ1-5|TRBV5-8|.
CASSSGQGSSSPQHF
TGTGCCAGCAGCTCAGGACAGGGATCAAGCTCGCCCCAGCATTTT
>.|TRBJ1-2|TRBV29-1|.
CSVAVGGVYGYTF
TGCAGCGTTGCCGTGGGGGGGGTCTATGGCTACACCTTC
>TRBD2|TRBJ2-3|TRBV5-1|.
CASSLLASGGSTDTQYF
TGCGCCAGCAGCTTGCTGGCCAGCGGGGGGTCCACAGATACGCAGTATTTT
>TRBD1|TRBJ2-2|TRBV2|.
CARGQAGSGELFF
TGTGCCAGGGGACAGGCGGGGTCCGGGGAGCTGTTTTTT
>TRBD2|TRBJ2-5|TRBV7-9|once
CASSPGLAGVETQYF
TGTGCCAGCAGCCCGGGACTAGCGGGGGTCGAGACCCAGTACTTC
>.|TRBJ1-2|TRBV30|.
CAWSPGEGSGYTF
TGTGCCTGGAGTCCCGGGGAGGGAAGTGGCTACACCTTC
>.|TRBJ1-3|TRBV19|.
CASSITGWSYGNTIYF
TGTGCCAGTAGTATAACAGGGTGGTCGTACGGAAACACCATATATTTT
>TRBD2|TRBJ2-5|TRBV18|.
CASSPYSSRTSLETQYF
TGTGCCAGCTCACCATACTCCAGCAGGACTAGCCTGGAGACCCAGTACTTC
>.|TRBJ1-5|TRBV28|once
CASSLFSTQGAPQHF
TGTGCCAGCAGCCTCTTTTCGACTCAAGGAGCACCCCAGCATTTT
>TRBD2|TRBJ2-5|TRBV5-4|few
CASSLGTSGGVFGETQYF
TGTGCCAGCAGCTTAGGGACTAGCGGGGGTGTATTTGGAGAGACCCAGTACTTC
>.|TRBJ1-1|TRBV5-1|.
CASSLEQMNTEAFF
TGCGCCAGCAGCTTGGAACAAATGAACACTGAAGCTTTCTTT
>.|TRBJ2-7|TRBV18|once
CASSTEYEQYF
TGTGCCAGCTCAACAGAGTACGAGCAGTACTTC
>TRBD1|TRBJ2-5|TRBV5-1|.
CASSRIRARGETQYF
TGCGCCAGCAGCCGTATCCGGGCCAGGGGGGAGACCCAGTACTTC
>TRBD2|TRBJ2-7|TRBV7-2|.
CASSPRMVAGFSYEQYF
TGTGCCAGCAGCCCCCGTATGGTAGCGGGGTTCTCCTACGAGCAGTACTTC
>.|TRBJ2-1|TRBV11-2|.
CASSFGGGTGDEQFF
TGTGCCAGCAGCTTCGGTGGGGGCACTGGGGATGAGCAGTTCTTC
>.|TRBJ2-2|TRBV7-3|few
CASSLTPEGVTGELFF
TGTGCCAGCAGCTTAACGCCGGAGGGTGTCACCGGGGAGCTGTTTTTT
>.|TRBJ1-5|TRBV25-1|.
CASSERQTNQPQHF
TGTGCCAGCAGTGAACGACAAACCAATCAGCCCCAGCATTTT
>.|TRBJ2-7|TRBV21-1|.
CASSVRLRGGQGAGEQYF
TGTGCCAGCAGCGTCCGTTTAAGAGGGGGACAGGGGGCGGGCGAGCAGTACTTC
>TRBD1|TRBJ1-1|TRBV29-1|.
CSVQSRGPEAFF
TGCAGCGTTCAGAGCAGGGGGCCTGAAGCTTTCTTT
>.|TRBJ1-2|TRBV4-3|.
CASSQDRGTRDGYTF
TGCGCCAGCAGCCAAGATAGGGGCACTCGGGATGGCTACACCTTC
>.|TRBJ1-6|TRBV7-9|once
CASGGGAQSPLHF
TGTGCCAGCGGCGGGGGAGCCCAGTCACCCCTCCACTTT
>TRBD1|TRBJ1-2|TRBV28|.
CASSLRDRGGGYTF
TGTGCCAGCAGTTTACGGGACAGGGGAGGTGGCTACACCTTC
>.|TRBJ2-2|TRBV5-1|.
CASKQGPTGELFF
TGCGCCAGCAAGCAGGGGCCCACCGGGGAGCTGTTTTTT
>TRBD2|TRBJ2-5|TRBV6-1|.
CASIVGTSGGWYF
TGTGCCAGCATTGTGGGGACTAGCGGGGGTTGGTACTTC
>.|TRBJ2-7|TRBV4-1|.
CASSQGTQQYEQYF
TGCGCCAGCAGCCAGGGGACACAGCAATACGAGCAGTACTTC
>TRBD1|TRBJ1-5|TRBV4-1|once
CASSQPGQGGQPQHF
TGCGCCAGCAGCCAACCGGGACAGGGAGGCCAGCCCCAGCATTTT
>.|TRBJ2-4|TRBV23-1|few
CASSQCSGSEASLAKNIQYF
TGCGCCAGCAGTCAATGTAGCGGATCCGAGGCCTCCTTAGCCAAAAACATTCAGTACTTC
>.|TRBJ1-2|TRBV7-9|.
CAGEGPGHTF
TGTGCCGGGGAGGGGCCAGGTCACACCTTC